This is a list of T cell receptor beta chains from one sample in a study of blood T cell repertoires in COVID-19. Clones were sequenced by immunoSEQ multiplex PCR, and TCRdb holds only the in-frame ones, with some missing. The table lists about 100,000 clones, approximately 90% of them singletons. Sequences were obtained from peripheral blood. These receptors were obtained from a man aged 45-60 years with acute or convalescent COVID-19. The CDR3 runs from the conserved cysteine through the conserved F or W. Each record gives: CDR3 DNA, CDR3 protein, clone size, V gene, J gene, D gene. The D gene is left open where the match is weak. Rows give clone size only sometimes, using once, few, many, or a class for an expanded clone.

CDR3nt: TGTGCCAGTAGTTGGCAGGGCGACAATCAGCCCCAGCATTTT; CDR3aa: CASSWQGDNQPQHF; abundance: once; v_gene: TRBV19; j_gene: TRBJ1-5; d_gene: .
CDR3nt: TGTGCCAGTAGCAATCCGGGACTACACAATGAGCAGTTCTTC; CDR3aa: CASSNPGLHNEQFF; abundance: .; v_gene: TRBV19; j_gene: TRBJ2-1; d_gene: TRBD2
CDR3nt: TGTGCCAGCAGCTTGGAGAGGGGGCAGAGGTCACCCCTCCACTTT; CDR3aa: CASSLERGQRSPLHF; abundance: .; v_gene: TRBV5-4; j_gene: TRBJ1-6; d_gene: TRBD1
CDR3nt: TGTGCCACCAGCACCCCTGACAGGGGTGCACATAGCAATCAGCCCCAGCATTTT; CDR3aa: CATSTPDRGAHSNQPQHF; abundance: .; v_gene: TRBV15; j_gene: TRBJ1-5; d_gene: TRBD1
CDR3nt: TGTGCCAGCACCGGGACAGGATCTGTCTACACCTTC; CDR3aa: CASTGTGSVYTF; abundance: .; v_gene: TRBV3-1/TRBV3-2; j_gene: TRBJ1-2; d_gene: TRBD1
CDR3nt: TGTGCCAGCAGTTCGACAGGGGGCTGGACTGAAGCTTTCTTT; CDR3aa: CASSSTGGWTEAFF; abundance: .; v_gene: TRBV28; j_gene: TRBJ1-1; d_gene: TRBD1
CDR3nt: TGTGCCAGCAGCCCGTCTGCGGGGCAAGAGACCCAGTACTTC; CDR3aa: CASSPSAGQETQYF; abundance: few; v_gene: TRBV11-3; j_gene: TRBJ2-5; d_gene: .
CDR3nt: TGTGCCAGTAGTACCTTATGGGGGGTTTACAATGAGCAGTTCTTC; CDR3aa: CASSTLWGVYNEQFF; abundance: .; v_gene: TRBV19; j_gene: TRBJ2-1; d_gene: .
CDR3nt: TGTGCCAGCAGCCCCGGACAGGGACGTGGCTACACCTTC; CDR3aa: CASSPGQGRGYTF; abundance: .; v_gene: TRBV27; j_gene: TRBJ1-2; d_gene: TRBD1
CDR3nt: TGTGCCAGCAGTGACGGGCGTCCCCCTAACAATGAGCAGTTCTTC; CDR3aa: CASSDGRPPNNEQFF; abundance: .; v_gene: TRBV6-4; j_gene: TRBJ2-1; d_gene: .
CDR3nt: TGTGCCAGCAGCCCTAGAAGAGCCAAAAACATTCAGTACTTC; CDR3aa: CASSPRRAKNIQYF; abundance: once; v_gene: TRBV3-1/TRBV3-2; j_gene: TRBJ2-4; d_gene: .
CDR3nt: TGTGCCAGCAAAGAGTCACCCCTCCACTTT; CDR3aa: CASKESPLHF; abundance: .; v_gene: TRBV6-6; j_gene: TRBJ1-6; d_gene: .